The 15 T cell receptor beta chains below all came from one sample that was sequenced in a study of blood T cell repertoires in COVID-19. The data were produced by immunoSEQ multiplex PCR, yet TCRdb's version contains in-frame clones alone and is incomplete. The sample contains around 50,000 clones, 93% of which appear only once. The specimen was peripheral blood. The receptors were gathered from a man aged 55 to 70 with COVID-19, enrolled during active disease.

The J gene is TRBJ1-3, the V gene TRBV3-1 (or the pseudogene TRBV3-2), with TRBD1 identical over 7 bases. J was trimmed by 0 bases and V by 4 bases; bases with no gene match: 6. The CDR3 is made up of 16 amino acids. CDR1 is LGHDT, CDR2 YNNKEL, per germline (reference sequence). Written as DNA, the CDR3 is TGTGCCAGCAGCCGGGGACAGCCGCGCTCTGGAAACACCATATATTTT. Its protein is CASSRGQPRSGNTIYF.

The V and J genes are TRBV3-1 (or the pseudogene TRBV3-2) and TRBJ2-1; 8 bases agree with TRBD2. From germline, CDR1 is LGHDT and CDR2 YNNKEL (reference sequence). The V gene end was trimmed by 3 bases and the J gene end by 7 bases; junction bases not matched to a gene: 8. The CDR3 contains 15 residues. The CDR3, as DNA: TGTGCCAGCAGCCATCGGACTAGCCGACGGAATGAGCAGTTCTTC. Its protein product is CASSHRTSRRNEQFF.

The V call is TRBV3-1 (or the pseudogene TRBV3-2), the J call TRBJ2-7; maybe TRBD2 (5 bases). CDR1 is LGHDT, CDR2 YNNKEL, per germline (reference sequence). V lost 5 bases, J lost 2 bases, and 10 bases lay in between. There are 13 residues in the CDR3. CDR3 DNA: TGTGCCAGCAGCTCTGGACTCGCCTACGAGCAGTACTTC. Encoded protein: CASSSGLAYEQYF.

The chain is built from TRBV14 and TRBJ2-7; D uncertain. This CDR3 has 11 residues. V lost 3 bases to trimming and J lost 3 bases, with 3 bases between them. CDR1 and CDR2 (germline): SGHDN, FVKESK. The CDR3 nucleotides are TGTGCCAGCAGCCACAACTACGAGCAGTACTTC. The encoded protein is CASSHNYEQYF.

The rearrangement links TRBV3-1 (or the pseudogene TRBV3-2) to TRBJ2-1; no clear D gene. CDR1 and CDR2 from the germline V gene are LGHDT and YNNKEL (reference sequence). The V gene lost 3 bases and the J gene lost 3 bases, with 18 bases spanning the gap. The length of the CDR3 is 17 residues. CDR3 in amino acids: CASSHSRAAILYNEQFF. The DNA for the CDR3 is TGTGCCAGCAGCCATTCCCGCGCCGCGATCCTCTACAATGAGCAGTTCTTC.

V gene TRBV2 combines with J gene TRBJ2-5; unclear D gene. Trimming left V 9 bases short and J 0 bases short, with 8 bases between. The CDR3 is 12 residues long. Germline loops: CDR1 SNHLY, CDR2 FYNNEI. The CDR3, as DNA: TGTGCCAGTACAGAGTACCAAGAGACCCAGTACTTC. Its translation is CASTEYQETQYF.

The count of this clone is one. The V gene is TRBV18, the J gene TRBJ1-4, with TRBD1 identical over 7 bases. V gave up 5 bases and J gave up 7 bases; unmatched junction bases: 16. CDR1 and CDR2 (germline): KGHSH, LQKENI. The CDR3 loop spans 17 amino acids. DNA for the CDR3: TGTGCCAGCTCAGATTTAAGCGGAGGGGGCGCTTCTGAAAAACTGTTTTTT. Translation: CASSDLSGGGASEKLFF.

This chain uses TRBV29-1 with TRBJ1-4; weak D call: TRBD1 (5 bases). The CDR3 runs 13 residues. Germline lookup yields CDR1 SQVTM and CDR2 ANQGSEA. The ends were cut back, 5 bases at V and 8 bases at J, with 15 bases in the middle. The CDR3 DNA reads TGCAGCGTTACTCGGGACGGGGGAGAAAAACTGTTTTTT. This sequence encodes CSVTRDGGEKLFF.

The chain couples TRBV10-2 to TRBJ2-3, with 9 bases that match TRBD2. V was clipped by 6 bases and J by 4 bases; unmatched bases: 11. Germline CDR1 is WSHSY and CDR2 is SAAADI. This CDR3 comprises 16 residues. The DNA for the CDR3 is TGCGCCAGCAGACTCGGGACTAGCTTATCTGCAGATACGCAGTATTTT. Its protein is CASRLGTSLSADTQYF.

The genes are TRBV4-2 and TRBJ2-7, with TRBD1 matching over 11 bases. Losses at the gene ends were 0 bases for V and 3 bases for J; bases not matched to a gene: 4. Per germline, CDR1 LGHNA and CDR2 YNFKEQ. This CDR3 comprises 16 residues. The chain's CDR3 is CASSQDPGQGGYEQYF. The CDR3 region has the DNA TGTGCCAGCAGCCAAGATCCGGGACAGGGGGGCTACGAGCAGTACTTC.

The chain uses TRBV30 and TRBJ1-4; 9 positions agree with TRBD1. CDR3 length: 14 residues. J was trimmed by 3 bases and V by 3 bases; bases with no gene match: 2. Germline CDR1 reads GTSNPN; CDR2 reads SVGIG (reference sequence). Here the CDR3 DNA reads TGTGCCTGGAGCCGGACAGGGGCTAATGAAAAACTGTTTTTT. This sequence encodes CAWSRTGANEKLFF.

The V call is TRBV6-1, the J call TRBJ1-1; D is uncertain. The CDR3 loop spans 15 amino acids. V gave up 0 bases and J gave up 0 bases, with 8 bases separating them. Germline V lookup: CDR1 MNHNS, CDR2 SASEGT. CDR3 loop: CASSEADTMNTEAFF. In nucleotides, the CDR3 is TGTGCCAGCAGTGAAGCAGACACAATGAACACTGAAGCTTTCTTT.

J is TRBJ2-6 and V is TRBV2; TRBD1 might be the D (6 bases). The CDR3 loop spans 16 amino acids. V was trimmed by 8 bases and J by 0 bases, leaving 14 bases between them. From germline, CDR1 is SNHLY and CDR2 FYNNEI. CDR3: CASAGQSSSGANVLTF. The CDR3 region has the DNA TGTGCCAGCGCAGGACAGTCCTCCTCTGGGGCCAACGTCCTGACTTTC.

This clone was counted a single time. The J gene is TRBJ2-7, the V gene TRBV15; TRBD2 aligns across 9 bases. The CDR3 contains 16 residues. Germline V gene sequence: CDR1 LNHNV, CDR2 YYDKDF (reference sequence). J gave up 5 bases and V 0 bases, and 8 bases lay outside the gene matches. The CDR3 is CATSRDLASGTHEQYF. The CDR3 bases are TGTGCCACCAGCAGAGATCTGGCTAGCGGGACCCACGAGCAGTACTTC.

The V call is TRBV7-3, the J call TRBJ2-3; TRBD2 aligns across 7 bases. V was pared by 2 bases and J by 7 bases, with 15 bases of the junction left unmatched. The CDR3 is made up of 17 amino acids. The germline CDR1 and CDR2 sequences are SGHTA and FQGTGA. Written as DNA, the CDR3 is TGTGCCAGCAGCTTAGGTGGCCGTGGGACTACGCCTTATACGCAGTATTTT. The encoded protein is CASSLGGRGTTPYTQYF.